This section outlines one TCR beta chain sequence together with its context. These data originate in a study of cytomegalovirus exposure and HLA in healthy donors. Turning to the study itself: Inside one of the first data releases sat 75 million to 100 million unique TCRs taken from HLA-typed donors.

PCR primers comprised 60 Vbeta and 13 Jbeta primers. Libraries were prepared by immunoSEQ multiplex PCR; TCRdb keeps only in-frame clonotypes and omits some of them. This table holds approximately 160,000 clones, around 78% found once. The TCR was taken from a woman between 40 and 55 years old in good health and CMV-seropositive. The sequenced sample was PBMCs.

CDR3 sequence (DNA): TGTGCCAGCAGCGTAGTCGGGTCTGGCTACACCTTC. This translates into CASSVVGSGYTF. The chain joins TRBV9 to TRBJ1-2; D not resolved. Germline loops: CDR1 SGDLS, CDR2 YYNGEE. V lost 0 bases and J 7 bases, leaving 7 bases between the germline ends. This CDR3 has 12 residues.